The 21 T cell receptor beta chains below all came from one sample that was sequenced in a study of cytomegalovirus exposure and HLA in healthy donors. The PCR employed 60 Vbeta primers together with 13 Jbeta primers. The protocol was immunoSEQ multiplex PCR, while the TCRdb copy is restricted to in-frame clones and leaves out a portion. The data contain about 160,000 clones, roughly 79% of them singletons. The sequencing sample was made of PBMCs. The receptors derive from a woman aged 45-65 years in good health and CMV-seronegative.

The chain employs TRBV28 and TRBJ2-7; D may be TRBD1 (6 bases). This CDR3 is 17 amino acids long. Trimming removed 4 bases from V and 2 bases from J, with 21 bases in between. CDR1 is MDHEN, CDR2 SYDVKM, per germline. CDR3 residues: CASSSPLQGAPPYEQYF. CDR3 nucleotide sequence: TGTGCCAGCAGTTCCCCCCTACAGGGCGCGCCTCCCTACGAGCAGTACTTC.

This clone was seen a few times. The V gene is TRBV7-3, the J gene TRBJ2-3, with unresolved D. The CDR3 has 13 amino acids. The germline V gene has CDR1 SGHTA and CDR2 FQGTGA. V was shortened by 9 bases and J by 0 bases, with 10 bases between the two germline ends. CDR3 nucleotides: TGTGCCAGTGCTGAACAGAGCACAGATACGCAGTATTTT. Encoded protein: CASAEQSTDTQYF.

The chain employs TRBV5-1 and TRBJ1-5; 8 positions match TRBD1. The CDR3 has 14 amino acids. Trimming took 3 bases from V and 7 from J; bases not matched to a gene: 6. Germline loops: CDR1 SGHRS, CDR2 YFSETQ. CDR3 DNA: TGCGCCAGCAGCTCGACAGGGGCTGGGCAGCCCCAGCATTTT. Protein product: CASSSTGAGQPQHF.

This chain links TRBV9 with TRBJ1-4, with D hard to call. Germline values: CDR1 SGDLS, CDR2 YYNGEE. The V end was cut by 6 bases, the J end by 1 base, with 13 bases between. The CDR3 contains 15 residues. Here the CDR3 reads CASTRRGGTNEKLFF. In DNA, the CDR3 is TGTGCCAGCACCCGGCGCGGCGGAACTAATGAAAAACTGTTTTTT.

The chain carries TRBV18 and TRBJ1-1, with D maybe TRBD1 (5 bases). The CDR3 has 17 amino acids. V shed 3 bases and J shed 4 bases, with 21 bases lying between them. The germline CDR1 and CDR2 sequences are KGHSH and LQKENI. CDR3 in amino acids: CASSPYPLDTEFTEAFF. The CDR3 DNA follows: TGTGCCAGCTCACCGTACCCCTTGGACACGGAGTTCACTGAAGCTTTCTTT.

V usage is TRBV7-9 and J usage is TRBJ2-1, with D possibly matching TRBD2 (5 bases). Per germline, CDR1 SEHNR and CDR2 FQNEAQ (reference sequence). The CDR3 is 16 amino acids. V lost 1 base and J lost 8, with 18 bases in between. This CDR3 reads CASSLGVDYSGDEQFF. CDR3 in DNA: TGTGCCAGCAGCTTAGGAGTCGACTATTCCGGTGATGAGCAGTTCTTC.

The chain carries TRBV28 and TRBJ2-3, with a tentative D call TRBD2 (5 bases). The length of the CDR3 is 16 residues. V was shortened by 2 bases and J by 2 bases, with 14 bases between the two germline ends. CDR1 and CDR2 (germline): MDHEN, SYDVKM. The CDR3 here is CASSLITGESTDTQYF. The DNA for the CDR3 is TGTGCCAGCAGTTTAATTACCGGGGAATCCACAGATACGCAGTATTTT. Combining the CDR3 with reference TRBV28 and TRBJ2-3 gives the whole variable domain DVKVTQSSRYLVKRTGEKVFLECVQDMDHENMFWYRQDPGLGLRLIYFSYDVKMKEKGDIPEGYSVSREKKERFSLILESASTNQTSMYLCASSLITGESTDTQYFGPGTRLTVL.

The chain joins TRBV28 to TRBJ2-7, with a tentative D call TRBD2 (6 bases). CDR1 is MDHEN, CDR2 SYDVKM, per germline. The CDR3 spans 14 residues. V lost 5 bases and J 2 bases, leaving 13 bases between the germline ends. DNA for the CDR3: TGTGCCAGCAGTCTTTGGGGCGGGGCCTACGAGCAGTACTTC. It specifies CASSLWGGAYEQYF. Complete variable domain (other parts from reference TRBV28 and TRBJ2-7): DVKVTQSSRYLVKRTGEKVFLECVQDMDHENMFWYRQDPGLGLRLIYFSYDVKMKEKGDIPEGYSVSREKKERFSLILESASTNQTSMYLCASSLWGGAYEQYFGPGTRLTVT.

Only a few counts were recorded for this clone. V usage is TRBV4-2 and J usage is TRBJ1-2, with D possibly matching TRBD1 (6 bases). Trimming left V 4 bases short and J 3 bases short, with 9 bases between. CDR3 length equals 13 residues. Germline CDR1 is LGHNA and CDR2 is YNFKEQ. The CDR3 DNA is TGTGCCAGCAGCCCCCAGGGGTACTATGGCTACACCTTC. Residues: CASSPQGYYGYTF.

The gene calls are TRBV5-1 and TRBJ1-2, with D unclear. The V and J ends lost 4 bases and 1 base respectively, with 11 bases between them. Germline CDR1 reads SGHRS; CDR2 reads YFSETQ. This CDR3 has 14 amino acids. CDR3 sequence: CASSQTSLNYGYTF. CDR3 sequence (DNA): TGCGCCAGCAGCCAGACATCCCTTAACTATGGCTACACCTTC. Full variable domain (rest looked up from reference TRBV5-1 and TRBJ1-2): KAGVTQTPRYLIKTRGQQVTLSCSPISGHRSVSWYQQTPGQGLQFLFEYFSETQRNKGNFPGRFSGRQFSNSRSEMNVSTLELGDSALYLCASSQTSLNYGYTFGSGTRLTVV.

The rearrangement links TRBV5-4 to TRBJ1-1, with a possible D match to TRBD1 (5 bases). This CDR3 comprises 15 residues. Trimming removed 0 bases at V and 0 bases at J, with 9 bases between. Germline V gives CDR1 SGHNT, CDR2 YYREEE (reference sequence). The CDR3 DNA follows: TGTGCCAGCAGCTTGGTGACGACAGTGAACACTGAAGCTTTCTTT. Its protein product is CASSLVTTVNTEAFF.

This clone was detected only once. The V call is TRBV2, the J call TRBJ2-3; 8 bases match TRBD1. The V and J ends lost 11 bases and 7 bases, in that order; junction bases with no gene match: 14. Per the germline V gene, CDR1 is SNHLY and CDR2 is FYNNEI. This CDR3 is built from 14 residues. Here the CDR3 DNA reads TGTGCCTCCACTGCGGACAGGGCTAGGTATACGCAGTATTTT. It translates to CASTADRARYTQYF.

This chain links TRBV5-1 with TRBJ2-7; 8 bases map to TRBD1. The germline CDR1 and CDR2 sequences are SGHRS and YFSETQ. V trimming: 0 bases; J trimming: 2 bases; junction bases outside the gene matches: 4. The CDR3 has 15 amino acids. The chain's CDR3 is CASSLGGQETYEQYF. DNA for the CDR3: TGCGCCAGCAGCTTGGGGGGACAGGAGACCTACGAGCAGTACTTC.

The chain employs TRBV4-2 and TRBJ2-5; 15 bases match TRBD2. Germline CDR1 and CDR2: LGHNA and YNFKEQ. J lost 0 bases, V lost 1 base, and 15 bases had no gene match. CDR3 length: 22 residues. CDR3 in amino acids: CASSQGRNFDGLAGGNQETQYF. CDR3 sequence (DNA): TGTGCCAGCAGCCAAGGCAGAAATTTCGACGGACTAGCGGGGGGGAACCAAGAGACCCAGTACTTC.

This rearrangement joins TRBV4-3 to TRBJ2-2; TRBD1 might be the D (5 bases). The CDR3 is made up of 14 amino acids. The germline gives CDR1 LGHNA, CDR2 YSLEER. V was trimmed by 0 bases and J by 5 bases, leaving 7 bases between them. The CDR3, as DNA: TGCGCCAGCAGCCAAGAAGGGGTGACCGGGGAGCTGTTTTTT. It yields the protein CASSQEGVTGELFF.

The chain recombines TRBV2 with TRBJ1-3, with D tentatively TRBD1 (5 bases). V shed 7 bases and J shed 8 bases, with 21 bases lying between them. The V gene's germline CDR1 is SNHLY and CDR2 FYNNEI. The CDR3 is made up of 15 amino acids. The CDR3 is CASTFGSGPGDTIYF. CDR3 in DNA: TGTGCCAGCACCTTTGGGTCGGGCCCGGGGGACACCATATATTTT.

The chain is built from TRBV7-2 and TRBJ2-7; TRBD2 matches at 7 bases. The V and J ends lost 0 bases and 2 bases, in that order; junction bases with no gene match: 7. The CDR3 spans 16 residues. CDR1 SGHTA and CDR2 FQGNSA come from the germline V gene. The CDR3 spells CASSLAGGGLAYEQYF. CDR3 coding DNA: TGTGCCAGCAGCTTAGCGGGGGGGGGATTGGCCTACGAGCAGTACTTC.

The V and J genes are TRBV12-5 and TRBJ1-5, with 8 bases fitting TRBD1. The CDR3 covers 13 residues. In germline, CDR1 is LGHNT, CDR2 FRNRAP. Losses at the gene ends were 6 bases for V and 2 bases for J; bases not matched to a gene: 0. This CDR3 is CASGQGGNQPQHF. The CDR3 DNA is TGTGCTAGTGGACAGGGGGGCAATCAGCCCCAGCATTTT.

The chain has TRBV6-8 and TRBJ1-1; no reliable D call. Germline V CDR1 and CDR2: MNHGY, SAAAGT. This CDR3 has 13 residues. The V end was cut by 5 bases, the J end by 1 base, with 8 bases between. The CDR3 loop reads CASSVTENTEAFF. Here the CDR3 DNA reads TGTGCCAGCAGTGTCACAGAGAACACTGAAGCTTTCTTT.

The V and J genes are TRBV28 and TRBJ1-5; TRBD1 might be the D (6 bases). Germline values: CDR1 MDHEN, CDR2 SYDVKM. The CDR3 has 17 amino acids. Trimming shortened V by 1 base and J by 4 bases, and 17 bases separated the two germline ends. The CDR3 protein is CASSLYLGQYQNQPQHF. Here the CDR3 DNA reads TGTGCCAGCAGTTTATATTTAGGACAGTACCAAAATCAGCCCCAGCATTTT.

This rearrangement joins TRBV4-1 to TRBJ2-7; 11 bases map to TRBD2. Germline V gene sequence: CDR1 MGHRA, CDR2 YSYEKL. The V and J ends lost 0 bases and 3 bases, in that order; junction bases with no gene match: 4. CDR3 size: 16 residues. The CDR3 nucleotides are TGCGCCAGCAGCCAAGAGTCAGGACTAGCGGGCTACGAGCAGTACTTC. Translation gives CASSQESGLAGYEQYF.